Below, 27 T cell receptor beta chains from the same sample are listed, as sequenced in a study of TET2 disruption in CD19-targeted CAR T cells. Profiled with immunoSEQ multiplex PCR; TCRdb holds only in-frame clones, not every one. Its table records 25,000 to 30,000 clones. The treatment denotes: autologous CTL019 cells: CD19 CAR with 4-1BB and CD3 zeta domains. These TCRs are of unknown antigen specificity. The sample was CD8- CAR+ T cells sorted from cultured blood T cells, taken for CD19 CAR T cell therapy. Stated subset: CD8-negative CAR-positive T cells from the infusion product. The receptor source for this set is a man aged 65 to 85 with chronic lymphocytic leukemia.

As concerns this clone: The read is 3 residues too short to cover the CDR3 end, so that end is filled in from the germline J gene. This sequence joins TRBV5-4 and TRBJ2-7; tentatively, D is TRBD2 (7 bases). CDR3 length: 14 residues. The V and J ends lost 4 bases and 3 bases respectively, with 14 bases between them. In germline, CDR1 is SGHNT, CDR2 YYREEE (reference sequence). Incomplete CDR3 DNA: TGTGCCAGCAGCCTGGGGGGAGGGGGCTACGAG. Its protein product is CASSLGGGGYE. The whole CDR3 reads CASSLGGGGYEQYF.

The CDR3 region is CASSLAGGSRGNQPQYF. CDR3 DNA, as far as it was read: TGTGCCAGCAGCTTGGCAGGGGGCTCAAGAGGCAATCAGCCT. The chain employs TRBV13 and TRBJ2-4; TRBD1 matches 8 bases. The CDR3 end falls 3 residues outside the read, so it is completed with the germline J gene. Germline lookup yields CDR1 PRHDT and CDR2 FYEKMQ (reference sequence). The CDR3 consists of 17 residues. The complete variable domain, with remaining parts taken from reference TRBV13 and TRBJ2-4, reads AAGVIQSPRHLIKEKRETATLKCYPIPRHDTVYWYQQGPGQDPQFLISFYEKMQSDKGSIPDRFSAQQFSDYHSELNMSSLELGDSALYFCASSLAGGSRGNQPQYFGAGTRLSVL.

In the case of this clone: The read terminates 3 residues before the CDR3 end, so the remaining end is supplied by the germline J gene. The rearrangement uses TRBV28 and TRBJ1-1, with D maybe TRBD1 (6 bases). The CDR3 runs 13 residues. Looked up from germline, CDR1 is MDHEN and CDR2 is SYDVKM. Trimming removed 6 bases at V and 1 base at J, with 9 bases between. Incomplete CDR3 DNA: TGTGCCAGCAGACAGGGCCCGAACACTGAA. It is translated as CASRQGPNTE. The CDR3 as a whole reads CASRQGPNTEAFF. Supplemented by reference TRBV28 and TRBJ1-1, the full variable domain reads DVKVTQSSRYLVKRTGEKVFLECVQDMDHENMFWYRQDPGLGLRLIYFSYDVKMKEKGDIPEGYSVSREKKERFSLILESASTNQTSMYLCASRQGPNTEAFFGQGTRLTVV.

The CDR3 spells CASAPRGASDTQYF. The covered CDR3 bases are TGTGCCAGCGCCCCCCGGGGGGCATCAGATACG. The chain joins TRBV2 to TRBJ2-3; perhaps TRBD2 as D (7 bases). Read coverage stops 3 residues before the CDR3 terminus; the germline J gene supplies the remainder. Germline CDR1 SNHLY, CDR2 FYNNEI. The germline V and J ends were trimmed by 8 bases and 4 bases, with 16 bases remaining between them. The CDR3 consists of 14 residues.

Regarding this clone: With the read ending 3 residues before the CDR3 end, the germline J gene is used to fill in that end. V gene TRBV7-3 combines with J gene TRBJ2-2; 12 bases line up with TRBD2. Losses at the gene ends were 5 bases for V and 1 base for J; bases not matched to a gene: 5. This CDR3 comprises 17 residues. Per the germline V gene, CDR1 is SGHTA and CDR2 is FQGTGA. The CDR3 bases that were read are TGTGCCAGCAGCCCCAGGACTAGCGGGGTGAACACCGGGGAG. It specifies CASSPRTSGVNTGE. The whole CDR3 protein reads CASSPRTSGVNTGELFF. The entire variable domain, with the rest obtained from reference TRBV7-3 and TRBJ2-2, is as follows: GAGVSQTPSNKVTEKGKYVELRCDPISGHTALYWYRQSLGQGPEFLIYFQGTGAADDSGLPNDRFFAVRPEGSVSTLKIQRTERGDSAVYLCASSPRTSGVNTGELFFGEGSRLTVL.

Points on this clone: The CDR3 extends 3 residues past the end of the read, so its final part is completed from the germline J gene. This rearrangement joins TRBV5-1 to TRBJ2-5, with D perhaps TRBD2 (5 bases). CDR1 SGHRS and CDR2 YFSETQ come from the germline V gene. This CDR3 has 13 amino acids. V shed 5 bases and J shed 3 bases, with 11 bases lying between them. CDR3 sequence: CASRSDSKETQYF. The sequenced CDR3 bases are TGCGCCAGCAGATCGGACTCTAAAGAGACC.

A word on this clone: Sequencing ends 3 residues short of the CDR3 end; the germline J gene provides the rest. The rearrangement links TRBV2 to TRBJ2-7; D could derive from TRBD1 or TRBD2 (5 bases each). This CDR3 spans 14 amino acids. Trimming removed 4 bases from V and 6 bases from J, with 16 bases in between. Per the germline V gene, CDR1 is SNHLY and CDR2 is FYNNEI. The CDR3 sequence: CASSVERGSLEQYF. The covered CDR3 bases are TGTGCCAGCAGTGTGGAGAGGGGAAGTCTCGAG.

About this clone itself: The CDR3 end lies 3 residues beyond the end of the read and is filled in from the germline J gene. The chain has TRBV19 and TRBJ1-1; the D is unclear. This CDR3 is 13 amino acids long. From germline, CDR1 is LNHDA and CDR2 SQIVND (reference sequence). The DNA read from the CDR3 is TGTGCCAGTAGTAGTTCTACCTCCTACGAG. Its protein is CASSSSTSYE. The full-length CDR3 reads as CASSSSTSYEAFF.

CDR3 protein: CASNTRGKLFF. The DNA read from the CDR3 is TGTGCCAGTAACACTCGGGGAAAA. The chain links TRBV19 to TRBJ1-4; D gene unclear. The read ends 3 residues before the CDR3 terminus; that terminus is restored from the germline J gene. The CDR3 has 11 residues. The V end was cut by 7 bases, the J end by 10 bases, with 10 bases between. CDR1 and CDR2 (germline): LNHDA, SQIVND (reference sequence). The full variable domain, its missing parts supplied by reference TRBV19 and TRBJ1-4, is DGGITQSPKYLFRKEGQNVTLSCEQNLNHDAMYWYRQDPGQGLRLIYYSQIVNDFQKGDIAEGYSVSREKKESFPLTVTSAQKNPTAFYLCASNTRGKLFFGSGTQLSVL.

For this clone: The read ends 3 residues before the CDR3 terminus; that terminus is restored from the germline J gene. At the DNA level, this CDR3 is encoded by other sequences in the same sample as well. The chain combines TRBV20-1 with TRBJ2-7; the match to TRBD1 covers 9 bases. V was pared by 3 bases and J by 2 bases, with 5 bases of the junction left unmatched. CDR3 length: 14 residues. Looked up from germline, CDR1 is DFQATT and CDR2 is SNEGSKA (reference sequence). CDR3 region: CSARAGTGTYEQYF. Partial CDR3 DNA: TGCAGTGCTAGGGCCGGGACAGGGACCTACGAG.

The CDR3 loop reads CASSRDYLQETQYF. The covered CDR3 bases are TGTGCCAGCAGCCGAGACTACCTACAAGAGACC. The V gene is TRBV4-2, the J gene TRBJ2-5, with D maybe TRBD2 (5 bases). The read terminates 3 residues before the CDR3 end, so the remaining end is supplied by the germline J gene. Germline CDR1 is LGHNA and CDR2 is YNFKEQ. This CDR3 has 14 residues. The V gene lost 4 bases and the J gene lost 2 bases, with 11 bases spanning the gap.

As for this clone: The CDR3 goes on 3 residues after the read ends, and that part is filled in from the germline J gene. The chain combines TRBV4-2 with TRBJ2-1; TRBD2 agrees at 8 bases. Germline CDR1 reads LGHNA; CDR2 reads YNFKEQ. J was trimmed by 3 bases and V by 1 base; bases with no gene match: 8. The CDR3 has 17 residues. CDR3 sequence reads: CASSQAPGGASYNEQFF. The sequenced part of the CDR3 DNA is TGTGCCAGCAGCCAAGCGCCCGGGGGGGCGAGCTACAATGAG.

As regards this clone: An end of the junction does not agree with germline; a read error may underlie this. The CDR3 end is not reached by the read, which stops 3 residues before it; the germline J gene fills it in. The chain employs TRBV7-6 and TRBJ2-2; TRBD2 matches at 7 bases. Germline V CDR1 and CDR2: SGHVS, FNYEAQ. This CDR3 has 15 amino acids. CDR3 amino acids: CASSFGTTKTGELFF. CDR3 DNA, as far as it was read: TGTGCCAGCAGCTTCGGGACTACGAAAACCGGGGAG.

A note on this clone: The read ends 3 residues shy of where the CDR3 ends; the end is completed using the germline J gene. The chain couples TRBV10-3 to TRBJ1-1; 7 nucleotides agree with TRBD1. The CDR3 contains 15 residues. The V gene end was trimmed by 0 bases and the J gene end by 5 bases; junction bases not matched to a gene: 6. Germline V gene lookup returns CDR1 ENHRY and CDR2 SYGVKD. CDR3 sequence reads: CAISESEGARTEAFF. Incomplete CDR3 DNA: TGTGCCATCAGTGAGTCGGAGGGGGCGCGGACTGAA.

As for this clone: The CDR3 goes on 3 residues after the read ends, and that part is filled in from the germline J gene. The V gene is TRBV5-1, the J gene TRBJ1-1; the match to TRBD1 covers 9 bases. The CDR3 consists of 15 residues. The germline gives CDR1 SGHRS, CDR2 YFSETQ. V shed 2 bases and J 2 bases; nucleotides not matched to a gene: 4. CDR3 DNA, as far as it was read: TGCGCCAGCAGCTTAAGACAGGGGGTTAACACTGAA. Protein sequence: CASSLRQGVNTE. The entire CDR3 protein is CASSLRQGVNTEAFF. Based on the CDR3 plus reference TRBV5-1 and TRBJ1-1, the full variable domain is KAGVTQTPRYLIKTRGQQVTLSCSPISGHRSVSWYQQTPGQGLQFLFEYFSETQRNKGNFPGRFSGRQFSNSRSEMNVSTLELGDSALYLCASSLRQGVNTEAFFGQGTRLTVV.

About this clone: A read error may account for a junction end that differs from germline. Read coverage stops 3 residues before the CDR3 terminus; the germline J gene supplies the remainder. This sample also contains other DNA sequences that code for the same CDR3. The chain links TRBV10-3 to TRBJ1-3; D perhaps matches TRBD1 (6 bases). Germline CDR1 ENHRY, CDR2 SYGVKD. The CDR3 covers 14 residues. The DNA read from the CDR3 is TGTGCCATCAGCCCAGGGGACGTCGGGAACACT. Translated, it gives CAISPGDVGNT. The full CDR3 protein is CAISPGDVGNTIYF.

A remark on this clone: The CDR3 end is not reached by the read, which stops 3 residues before it; the germline J gene fills it in. The genes are TRBV18 and TRBJ1-1, with D possibly being TRBD1 (5 bases). CDR1 and CDR2 (germline): KGHSH, LQKENI. The CDR3 totals 13 residues. The CDR3 DNA, read in part, is TGTGCCAGCTCACCATCCAACGGGGGTGGG. Amino acids: CASSPSNGGG. Given in full, the CDR3 is CASSPSNGGGAFF.

Concerning this clone: The CDR3 end falls 3 residues outside the read, so it is completed with the germline J gene. V gene TRBV4-2 combines with J gene TRBJ2-4; D might be TRBD1 (6 bases). The CDR3 spans 16 residues. CDR1 and CDR2 from the germline V gene are LGHNA and YNFKEQ. CDR3: CASSQEAGRGNQPQYF. The sequenced CDR3 bases are TGTGCCAGCAGCCAAGAGGCAGGCAGGGGCAATCAGCCT.

Notes on this clone: The observed sequence ends 3 residues before the CDR3 terminus, with the missing tail filled in from the germline J gene. J is TRBJ1-1 and V is TRBV18; 7 positions agree with TRBD1. The germline V gene has CDR1 KGHSH and CDR2 LQKENI. V dropped 2 bases and J dropped 0; count of bases not matched to a gene: 6. This CDR3 has 16 residues. The CDR3 is CASSPKAGGMNTEAFF. The covered CDR3 bases are TGTGCCAGCTCACCAAAGGCAGGGGGAATGAACACTGAA.

CDR3 sequence: CASSEDPGFNQPQHF. The DNA read from the CDR3 is TGTGCCAGCAGTGAAGACCCAGGTTTCAATCAGCCC. The chain is built from TRBV6-1 and TRBJ1-5; D remains ambiguous. The sequenced fragment ends 3 residues before the CDR3 boundary, so the rest is inferred from the germline J gene. The CDR3 covers 15 residues. Germline V gene sequence: CDR1 MNHNS, CDR2 SASEGT. V gave up 1 base and J gave up 3 bases, with 10 bases separating them.

On this clone itself: The read falls 3 residues short of the CDR3 end, and the missing part is taken from the germline J gene. This chain joins TRBV12-3 or TRBV12-4 and TRBJ1-1; unclear D gene. With 5 bases removed from V and 4 bases from J, the gap between germline ends came to 11 bases. This CDR3 region has 13 residues. This CDR3 reads CASSAQAGTEAFF. CDR3 bases read: TGTGCCAGCAGTGCCCAGGCAGGCACTGAA.

About this clone: The read stops 3 residues short of the end of the CDR3; the missing end is completed from the germline J gene. The rearrangement links TRBV19 to TRBJ1-5; perhaps TRBD1 as D (5 bases). This CDR3 is 15 amino acids long. V shed 5 bases and J shed 0 bases, with 11 bases lying between them. Germline lookup yields CDR1 LNHDA and CDR2 SQIVND (reference sequence). The CDR3 protein is CASSPGDYSNQPQHF. The covered CDR3 bases are TGTGCCAGTAGTCCCGGGGACTATAGCAATCAGCCC.

To note about this clone: With the read ending 3 residues before the CDR3 end, the germline J gene is used to fill in that end. The genes are TRBV5-1 and TRBJ2-4; D is unresolved. The germline gives CDR1 SGHRS, CDR2 YFSETQ. The CDR3 spans 14 residues. CDR3 amino acids: CASSFDGGNQPQYF. Partial CDR3 DNA: TGCGCCAGCAGCTTCGACGGCGGCAATCAGCCT.

Of note for this clone: The CDR3 end lies 3 residues beyond the end of the read and is filled in from the germline J gene. The gene calls are TRBV14 and TRBJ1-2; TRBD1 aligns across 8 bases. Losses at the gene ends were 2 bases for V and 4 bases for J; bases not matched to a gene: 12. Germline lookup yields CDR1 SGHDN and CDR2 FVKESK. The CDR3 spans 17 residues. CDR3 DNA, as far as it was read: TGTGCCAGCAGCCAAAGGAGGGCAGGGGGCCCCCGCTATGGC. Translating it yields CASSQRRAGGPRYG. The entire CDR3 sequence reads CASSQRRAGGPRYGYTF.

A word on this clone: The observed sequence ends 3 residues before the CDR3 terminus, with the missing tail filled in from the germline J gene. The chain has TRBV30 and TRBJ2-4; D remains ambiguous. Per germline, CDR1 GTSNPN and CDR2 SVGIG (reference sequence). The CDR3 runs 13 residues. Incomplete CDR3 DNA: TGTGCCTGGAGTGAAGATAGCAATCAGCCT. It specifies CAWSEDSNQP. The full CDR3 is CAWSEDSNQPQYF.

As regards this clone: The DNA ends 3 residues before the CDR3 does, and the rest of the CDR3 is filled in from the germline J gene. The V and J genes are TRBV29-1 and TRBJ2-3, with 9 bases fitting TRBD1. The J segment lost 5 bases and the V segment lost 6 bases, leaving 9 bases of the junction unmatched. Germline V lookup: CDR1 SQVTM, CDR2 ANQGSEA. This CDR3 comprises 14 residues. The CDR3 DNA, read in part, is TGCAGCGTGGAGGGGACAGGGAGAGGAGATACG. It codes for CSVEGTGRGDT. The CDR3 in full is CSVEGTGRGDTQYF.

Remarks on this clone: The read comes to an end 3 residues before the CDR3 does, leaving the germline J gene to fill in the end. Other DNA sequences of this sample code for an identical CDR3. The chain combines TRBV5-1 with TRBJ1-6, with 7 nucleotides matching TRBD1. The CDR3 extends over 15 amino acids. The germline CDR1 and CDR2 sequences are SGHRS and YFSETQ. V was pared by 0 bases and J by 10 bases, with 7 bases of the junction left unmatched. The CDR3: CASSLADRVNSPLHF. The DNA read from the CDR3 is TGCGCCAGCAGCTTGGCCGACAGGGTTAACTCACCC.